A selection of T cell receptor beta chains follows, all from one sample in a study of T cells in Graves' hyperthyroidism and ophthalmopathy. In TCRdb, the multiplex PCR reads were re-called with MiXCR into one record per CDR3 protein. The sample contains hundreds of thousands of distinct CDR3 sequences, 13% of which appear only once. The material sequenced was blood. Every receptor here comes from a woman aged 18-35 years with Graves' hyperthyroidism. The CDR3 runs from the conserved cysteine through the conserved F or W. The order of the fields is clone size, V gene, CDR3 protein. The size of a clone is reported for some rows only, either as once, few or many, or as a class for expanded clones.

clone_size: many; v_call: TRBV18; cdr3_aa: CASSQLADLTDTQYF
clone_size: many; v_call: TRBV12-3/TRBV12-4; cdr3_aa: CASSPPRLAEITDTQYF
clone_size: many; v_call: TRBV7-2; cdr3_aa: CASSLVSPRGLSYNEQFF
clone_size: many; v_call: TRBV20-1; cdr3_aa: CSARGIVVAQETQYF
clone_size: many; v_call: TRBV11-2; cdr3_aa: CASSLGTAVYNEQFF
clone_size: .; v_call: TRBV20-1; cdr3_aa: CSARGSSTLKAFF
clone_size: .; v_call: TRBV15; cdr3_aa: CATSIGGEPGYTF
clone_size: few; v_call: TRBV7-9; cdr3_aa: CASSYSFPDEKLFF
clone_size: many; v_call: TRBV27; cdr3_aa: CASSLSVGTDTQYF
clone_size: .; v_call: TRBV3-1; cdr3_aa: CASSGQGRFEQYF
clone_size: many; v_call: TRBV7-6; cdr3_aa: CASSPTQAIGGTANEEQFF
clone_size: .; v_call: TRBV10-3; cdr3_aa: CAISRTGTGDEAFF
clone_size: many; v_call: TRBV9; cdr3_aa: CASSAGGNTEAFF
clone_size: few; v_call: TRBV20-1; cdr3_aa: CSARTALRAEAFF
clone_size: many; v_call: TRBV3-1; cdr3_aa: CASSQEGSGGTQYF
clone_size: many; v_call: TRBV3-1; cdr3_aa: CASTRQGGSYGYTF
clone_size: many; v_call: TRBV10-3; cdr3_aa: CAISRDKENTGELFF
clone_size: many; v_call: TRBV6-1; cdr3_aa: CASRRMTGNQPQHF
clone_size: .; v_call: TRBV27; cdr3_aa: CASSPGPRGYEQYF
clone_size: many; v_call: TRBV28; cdr3_aa: CASSPLGVAGGQETQYF
clone_size: few; v_call: TRBV6-1; cdr3_aa: CATMTGWESPLHF
clone_size: many; v_call: TRBV28; cdr3_aa: CASRSAGSQNTEAFF
clone_size: many; v_call: TRBV20-1; cdr3_aa: CSASGTGSANTGELFF
clone_size: many; v_call: TRBV30; cdr3_aa: CAWSRDSEGYTF
clone_size: many; v_call: TRBV9; cdr3_aa: CASSTITGDTDTQYF
clone_size: .; v_call: TRBV4-1; cdr3_aa: CASSQSSDQETQYF
clone_size: many; v_call: TRBV30; cdr3_aa: CAWSRTGVLSYEQYF
clone_size: .; v_call: TRBV4-1; cdr3_aa: CASSLFPGRREKGNEKLFF